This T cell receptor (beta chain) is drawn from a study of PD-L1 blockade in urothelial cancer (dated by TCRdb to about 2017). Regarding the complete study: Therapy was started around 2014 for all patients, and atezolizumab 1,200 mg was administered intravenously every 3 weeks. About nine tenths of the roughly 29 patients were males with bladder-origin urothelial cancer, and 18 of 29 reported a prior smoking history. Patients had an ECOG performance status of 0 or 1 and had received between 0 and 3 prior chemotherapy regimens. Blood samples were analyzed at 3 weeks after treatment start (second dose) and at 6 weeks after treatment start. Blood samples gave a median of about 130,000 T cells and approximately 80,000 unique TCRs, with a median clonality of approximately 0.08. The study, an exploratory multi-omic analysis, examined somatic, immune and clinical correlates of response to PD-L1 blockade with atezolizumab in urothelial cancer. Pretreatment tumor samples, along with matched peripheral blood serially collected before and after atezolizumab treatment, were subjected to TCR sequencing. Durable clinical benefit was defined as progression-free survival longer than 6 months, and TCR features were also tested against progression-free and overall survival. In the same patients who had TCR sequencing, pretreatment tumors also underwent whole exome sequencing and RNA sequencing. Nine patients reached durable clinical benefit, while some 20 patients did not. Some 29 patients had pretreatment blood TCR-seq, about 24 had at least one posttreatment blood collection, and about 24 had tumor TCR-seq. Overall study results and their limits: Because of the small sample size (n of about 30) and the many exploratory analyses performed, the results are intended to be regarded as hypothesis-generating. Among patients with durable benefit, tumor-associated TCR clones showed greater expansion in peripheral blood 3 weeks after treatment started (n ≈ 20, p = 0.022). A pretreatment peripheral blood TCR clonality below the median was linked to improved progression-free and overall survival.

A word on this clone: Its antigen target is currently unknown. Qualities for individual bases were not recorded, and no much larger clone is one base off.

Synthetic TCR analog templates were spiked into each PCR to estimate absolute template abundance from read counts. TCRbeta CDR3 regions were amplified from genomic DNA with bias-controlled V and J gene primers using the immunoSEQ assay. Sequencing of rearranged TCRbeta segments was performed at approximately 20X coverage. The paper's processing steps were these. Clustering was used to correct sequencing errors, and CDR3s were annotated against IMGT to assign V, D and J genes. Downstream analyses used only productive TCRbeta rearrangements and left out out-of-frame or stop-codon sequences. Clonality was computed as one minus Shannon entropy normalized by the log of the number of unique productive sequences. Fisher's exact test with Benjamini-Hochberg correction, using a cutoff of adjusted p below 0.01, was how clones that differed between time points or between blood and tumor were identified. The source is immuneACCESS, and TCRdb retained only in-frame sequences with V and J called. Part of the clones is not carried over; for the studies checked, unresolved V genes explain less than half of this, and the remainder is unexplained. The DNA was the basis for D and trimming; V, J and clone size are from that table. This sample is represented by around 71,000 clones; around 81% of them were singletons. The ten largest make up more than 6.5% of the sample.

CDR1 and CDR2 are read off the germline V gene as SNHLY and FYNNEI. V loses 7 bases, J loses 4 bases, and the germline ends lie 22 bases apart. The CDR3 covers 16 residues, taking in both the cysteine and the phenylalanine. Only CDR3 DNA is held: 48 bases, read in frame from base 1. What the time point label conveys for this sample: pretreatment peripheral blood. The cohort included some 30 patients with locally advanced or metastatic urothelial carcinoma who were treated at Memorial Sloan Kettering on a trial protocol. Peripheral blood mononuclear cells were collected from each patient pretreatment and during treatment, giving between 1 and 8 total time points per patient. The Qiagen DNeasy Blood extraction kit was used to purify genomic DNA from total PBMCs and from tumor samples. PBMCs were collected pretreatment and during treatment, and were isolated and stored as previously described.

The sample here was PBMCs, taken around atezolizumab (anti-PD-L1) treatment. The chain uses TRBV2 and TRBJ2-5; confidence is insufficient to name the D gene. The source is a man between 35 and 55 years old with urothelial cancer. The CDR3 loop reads CASIALSRRPGETQYF. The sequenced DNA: TGTGCCAGCATTGCGCTGTCCCGACGGCCGGGAGAGACCCAGTACTTC. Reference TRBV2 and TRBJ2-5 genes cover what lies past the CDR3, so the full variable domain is EPEVTQTPSHQVTQMGQEVILRCVPISNHLYFYWYRQILGQKVEFLVSFYNNEISEKSEIFDDQFSVERPDGSNFTLKIRSTKLEDSAMYFCASIALSRRPGETQYFGPGTRLLVL.